The 19 T cell receptor beta chains below come from one sample, sequenced in a study of T cell responses to AZD1222 COVID-19 vaccine. Clones were sequenced by immunoSEQ multiplex PCR, and TCRdb holds only the in-frame ones, with some missing. The data show roughly 180,000 clones, approximately 86% seen once. Sequenced here: peripheral blood, sampled on day 0 of AZD1222 vaccination. The receptors originated from an adult in good health.

J is TRBJ2-5 and V is TRBV11-2; 8 nucleotides agree with TRBD2. With V trimmed by 1 base and J by 5 bases, 6 bases remained unmatched. Germline CDR1 SGHAT, CDR2 FQNNGV. The CDR3 runs 15 residues. The CDR3 loop reads CASSLVLTSVETQYF. The CDR3 region has the DNA TGTGCCAGCAGCTTAGTCTTGACTAGCGTGGAGACCCAGTACTTC.

The chain recombines TRBV3-1 (or the pseudogene TRBV3-2) with TRBJ1-2, with unresolved D. The V and J ends lost 4 bases and 3 bases respectively, with 9 bases between them. This CDR3 has 13 amino acids. CDR1 and CDR2 from the germline V gene are LGHDT and YNNKEL (reference sequence). The CDR3 sequence is CASSPRADYGYTF. CDR3 DNA sequence: TGTGCCAGCAGCCCCCGAGCAGACTATGGCTACACCTTC.

The V call is TRBV6-2 or TRBV6-3, the J call TRBJ2-5; 15 nucleotides line up with TRBD2. There are 20 residues in the CDR3. Germline values: CDR1 MNHEY, CDR2 SVGEGT. V was pared by 5 bases and J by 4 bases, with 17 bases of the junction left unmatched. This chain's CDR3 is CASSRPTTGLAGGRGETQYF. CDR3 coding DNA: TGTGCCAGCAGTCGTCCTACAACCGGACTAGCGGGAGGGCGAGGAGAGACCCAGTACTTC.

The rearrangement joins TRBV5-4 to TRBJ2-7; 13 bases map to TRBD2. V shed 4 bases and J 6 bases; nucleotides not matched to a gene: 7. The CDR3 extends over 15 amino acids. Germline V gives CDR1 SGHNT, CDR2 YYREEE (reference sequence). The CDR3 DNA reads as TGTGCCAGCAGCCCCCCGGGACTAGCGGGAAGCGAGCAGTACTTC. Protein product: CASSPPGLAGSEQYF.

The genes are TRBV27 and TRBJ2-1; 10 bases match TRBD1. CDR3 size: 13 residues. Germline loops: CDR1 MNHEY, CDR2 SMNVEV (reference sequence). With V trimmed by 5 bases and J by 9 bases, 4 bases remained unmatched. CDR3 bases: TGTGCCAGCAGTAGACAGGGGGCGGGTGAGCAGTTCTTC. Translation gives CASSRQGAGEQFF.

The V call is TRBV5-4, the J call TRBJ1-4; D is possibly TRBD1 (6 bases). The CDR3 totals 17 residues. The V and J ends lost 3 bases and 3 bases respectively, with 18 bases between them. Germline CDR1 SGHNT, CDR2 YYREEE (reference sequence). CDR3 DNA: TGTGCCAGCAGCTCCAAACAGGGCGGCACGTCTAATGAAAAACTGTTTTTT. As protein: CASSSKQGGTSNEKLFF.

The rearrangement joins TRBV6-5 to TRBJ2-1; D gene uncertain. The germline CDR1 and CDR2 sequences are MNHEY and SVGAGI. V was trimmed by 8 bases and J by 1 base, leaving 12 bases between them. The CDR3 runs to 14 residues. CDR3 coding DNA: TGTGCCAGCGGCGACTCGTCTTCCTACAATGAGCAGTTCTTC. Translating gives CASGDSSSYNEQFF.

This clone was recorded only once. This chain links TRBV7-9 with TRBJ2-3; the match to TRBD2 covers 14 bases. The germline V gene encodes CDR1 SEHNR and CDR2 FQNEAQ (reference sequence). V was pared by 5 bases and J by 5 bases, with 6 bases of the junction left unmatched. The CDR3 runs to 16 residues. Here the CDR3 reads CASSTGLAGDGDTQYF. In nucleotides, the CDR3 is TGTGCCAGCAGCACGGGACTAGCGGGAGATGGAGATACGCAGTATTTT. The whole variable domain, filled in from reference TRBV7-9 and TRBJ2-3, reads DTGVSQNPRHKITKRGQNVTFRCDPISEHNRLYWYRQTLGQGPEFLTYFQNEAQLEKSRLLSDRFSAERPKGSFSTLEIQRTEQGDSAMYLCASSTGLAGDGDTQYFGPGTRLTVL.

This clone was detected only a few times. V gene TRBV9 combines with J gene TRBJ1-5; no clear D. From germline, CDR1 is SGDLS and CDR2 YYNGEE. Trimming cost V 4 bases and J 3 bases, with 11 bases left between them. The CDR3 extends over 14 amino acids. The CDR3 loop reads CASSPPGFNQPQHF. The CDR3 region has the DNA TGTGCCAGCAGCCCCCCGGGATTCAATCAGCCCCAGCATTTT.

The chain uses TRBV6-5 and TRBJ1-3; D is unclear. This CDR3 spans 16 amino acids. Between the trimmed V and J ends, which lost 2 bases and 1 base, there was a span of 12 bases. The germline gives CDR1 MNHEY, CDR2 SVGAGI. The chain's CDR3 is CASSYVPRGSGNTIYF. DNA of the CDR3: TGTGCCAGCAGTTACGTACCCCGGGGATCTGGAAACACCATATATTTT.

The V call is TRBV2, the J call TRBJ2-2, with no clear D. V lost 4 bases to trimming and J lost 4 bases, with 10 bases between them. Germline V gives CDR1 SNHLY, CDR2 FYNNEI. The CDR3 totals 14 residues. Here the CDR3 DNA reads TGTGCCAGCAGTGTGGTCCTGAGCACCGGGGAGCTGTTTTTT. Translation gives CASSVVLSTGELFF.

This clone was found a few times. The J gene is TRBJ1-3, the V gene TRBV5-1; a possible D gene is TRBD1 (5 bases). Germline CDR1 reads SGHRS; CDR2 reads YFSETQ. The CDR3 sequence is 15 residues long. The V end lost 0 bases, the J end lost 0 bases, and 7 bases lay between the germline ends. In nucleotides, the CDR3 is TGCGCCAGCAGCTTGGGACAGACCTCTGGAAACACCATATATTTT. Residues: CASSLGQTSGNTIYF. The whole variable domain, remainder taken from reference TRBV5-1 and TRBJ1-3, is KAGVTQTPRYLIKTRGQQVTLSCSPISGHRSVSWYQQTPGQGLQFLFEYFSETQRNKGNFPGRFSGRQFSNSRSEMNVSTLELGDSALYLCASSLGQTSGNTIYFGEGSWLTVV.

This clone came up once. The rearrangement uses TRBV6-5 and TRBJ2-2, with TRBD2 identical over 9 bases. The CDR3 has 15 residues. J lost 5 bases, V lost 4 bases, and 5 bases had no gene match. Germline CDR1 reads MNHEY; CDR2 reads SVGAGI. CDR3 protein: CASSSRGGDTGELFF. CDR3 sequence (DNA): TGTGCCAGCAGTTCCCGCGGGGGGGATACCGGGGAGCTGTTTTTT.

The chain has TRBV6-5 and TRBJ1-2; 7 nucleotides line up with TRBD1. The V gene end was trimmed by 6 bases and the J gene end by 8 bases; junction bases not matched to a gene: 15. The CDR3 spans 15 residues. Germline V gene sequence: CDR1 MNHEY, CDR2 SVGAGI. CDR3 residues: CASSGIRGASSGYTF. CDR3 nucleotide sequence: TGTGCCAGCAGCGGCATCAGGGGGGCCTCGTCCGGCTACACCTTC.

This chain connects TRBV5-4 to TRBJ2-4, with D tentatively TRBD1 or TRBD2 (6 bases each). V lost 3 bases and J lost 4, with 17 bases in between. The CDR3 has 16 amino acids. Germline V gene data show CDR1 as SGHNT and CDR2 as YYREEE (reference sequence). CDR3 nucleotide sequence: TGTGCCAGCAGCTCCCTCCTCGGGGGCGCGAAAAACATTCAGTACTTC. It specifies CASSSLLGGAKNIQYF.

The V gene is TRBV5-1, the J gene TRBJ1-1; D is perhaps TRBD1 (6 bases). This CDR3 is built from 17 residues. V lost 0 bases to trimming and J lost 5 bases, with 20 bases between them. CDR1 is SGHRS, CDR2 YFSETQ, per germline. The CDR3 DNA is TGCGCCAGCAGCTTGGGTCTATTTGAGGGGGAGCGGACTGAAGCTTTCTTT. As protein: CASSLGLFEGERTEAFF.

The V gene is TRBV5-1, the J gene TRBJ1-6, with D possibly TRBD1 on 6 matching bases. CDR3 length: 17 residues. V was trimmed by 5 bases and J by 9 bases, leaving 24 bases between them. Germline lookup yields CDR1 SGHRS and CDR2 YFSETQ. The CDR3 bases are TGCGCCAGCAGAAACGGACGGTGGGGGGCAGAAAGTTCACCCCTCCACTTT. Protein: CASRNGRWGAESSPLHF.

The chain links TRBV5-1 to TRBJ2-3; D is undetermined. The CDR3 totals 12 residues. Trimming removed 4 bases from V and 0 bases from J, with 3 bases in between. Germline-derived CDR1 and CDR2 are SGHRS and YFSETQ. The CDR3 is CASSVSTDTQYF. In DNA, the CDR3 is TGCGCCAGCAGCGTTAGCACAGATACGCAGTATTTT.

This clone was recorded once. The chain employs TRBV5-4 and TRBJ1-1; maybe TRBD1 (6 bases). The CDR3 runs to 12 residues. Germline V lookup: CDR1 SGHNT, CDR2 YYREEE (reference sequence). With 9 bases removed from V and 1 base from J, the gap between germline ends came to 10 bases. The CDR3 region is CAIRGGNTEAFF. The CDR3 nucleotides read TGTGCCATCAGGGGAGGGAACACTGAAGCTTTCTTT.